A single sample gave rise to the 7 T cell receptor beta chains below, sequenced in a study of blood T cell repertoires in COVID-19. Data came from immunoSEQ multiplex PCR; TCRdb stores just in-frame clones and leaves some out. The sample holds around 390,000 clones; about 83% are singletons and the top ten take around 9.3%. The sequenced material came from PBMCs or T cells enriched from blood (not recorded which). These receptors originate from a woman aged 50 to 60 who had recovered from COVID-19.

The chain has TRBV24-1 and TRBJ1-5, with 7 nucleotides matching TRBD1. The V segment lost 4 bases and the J segment 0 bases; nucleotides outside the gene matches: 14. The CDR3 covers 19 residues. From germline, CDR1 is KGHDR and CDR2 SFDVKD. CDR3 residues: CATSEMGTAIYYSNQPQHF. CDR3 nucleotide sequence: TGTGCCACCAGTGAAATGGGGACAGCAATATACTATAGCAATCAGCCCCAGCATTTT.

This chain uses TRBV19 with TRBJ1-1, with a tentative D call TRBD1 (5 bases). Per the germline V gene, CDR1 is LNHDA and CDR2 is SQIVND (reference sequence). The CDR3 extends over 11 amino acids. Trimming stripped 7 bases from V and 4 bases from J, with 7 bases between. CDR3 in DNA: TGTGCCAGTATAGGGGCCACTGAAGCTTTCTTT. Translation: CASIGATEAFF.

The chain combines TRBV21-1 with TRBJ1-2; the DNA was not used to check the table's D call, TRBD1. TRBV21-1 is described as a pseudogene. The CDR3 has 18 amino acids. CDR3 sequence (DNA): TGTGCCAGCAGCACCAAAACGAGGGGACAGGGCACTAACTATGGCTACACCTTC. Its protein product is CASSTKTRGQGTNYGYTF.

This chain's CDR3 is CASGLGELYEQYF. As DNA, the CDR3 is TGTGCTAGTGGTTTGGGAGAACTTTACGAGCAGTACTTC. The chain has TRBV12-5 and TRBJ2-7; D unclear. This CDR3 comprises 13 residues. The ends were cut back, 1 base at V and 4 bases at J, with 8 bases in the middle. Germline loops: CDR1 LGHNT, CDR2 FRNRAP.

The V call is TRBV7-2, the J call TRBJ2-7; TRBD2 matches at 10 bases. CDR1 SGHTA and CDR2 FQGNSA come from the germline V gene. V dropped 5 bases and J dropped 4; count of bases not matched to a gene: 8. This CDR3 region has 15 residues. CDR3 loop: CASSPRGSGGYEQYF. The CDR3 coding sequence is TGTGCCAGCAGCCCGCGGGGTAGCGGGGGGTACGAGCAGTACTTC.

The chain carries TRBV4-1 and TRBJ1-3; D is unresolved. The germline V and J ends were trimmed by 0 bases and 2 bases, with 17 bases remaining between them. The CDR3 is 18 residues long. The germline gives CDR1 MGHRA, CDR2 YSYEKL. The CDR3 coding sequence is TGCGCCAGCAGCCAAGATAGTTTGCGGGGAACCCCTGGAAACACCATATATTTT. Translation gives CASSQDSLRGTPGNTIYF.

This clone showed up just a few times. The rearrangement links TRBV2 to TRBJ2-1, with a weak D call TRBD2 (6 bases). Germline CDR1 is SNHLY and CDR2 is FYNNEI. The V gene lost 7 bases and the J gene lost 7 bases, with 14 bases spanning the gap. The CDR3 totals 13 residues. The CDR3 DNA reads TGTGCCAGCACCGGGCTTGGGGGGAATGAGCAGTTCTTC. Encoded protein: CASTGLGGNEQFF.